The 21 T cell receptor beta chains listed next were all sequenced from one sample in a study of cytomegalovirus exposure and HLA in healthy donors. Vbeta (60) and Jbeta (13) primers were used in the PCR. The method was immunoSEQ multiplex PCR; TCRdb's version includes in-frame clones alone and lacks a portion of them. The profile covers about 150,000 clones, with roughly three quarters appearing a single time and around 7.2% taken by the ten largest. Material: PBMCs. The receptors come from a man aged 30-40 years in good health and CMV-seropositive.

By its share, this clone is medium-sized (0.01 to 0.1%). J is TRBJ1-3 and V is TRBV28, with unresolved D. Looked up from germline, CDR1 is MDHEN and CDR2 is SYDVKM. The CDR3 covers 14 residues. The germline V and J ends were trimmed by 3 bases and 0 bases, with 6 bases remaining between them. This CDR3 is CASSFTNSGNTIYF. The CDR3 DNA reads TGTGCCAGCAGTTTTACAAACTCTGGAAACACCATATATTTT.

This clone has only a few counts. This chain links TRBV5-4 with TRBJ1-6; D may be TRBD1 (5 bases). Germline V lookup: CDR1 SGHNT, CDR2 YYREEE (reference sequence). The length of the CDR3 is 17 residues. V was shortened by 3 bases and J by 0 bases, with 13 bases between the two germline ends. The CDR3 loop reads CASSSRQPSSYNSPLHF. CDR3 sequence (DNA): TGTGCCAGCAGCTCTAGACAGCCGAGCTCCTATAATTCACCCCTCCACTTT.

This clone has a count of ten or more. Other DNA sequences within the sample encode an identical CDR3. The gene calls are TRBV10-1 and TRBJ2-3, with TRBD1 matching over 7 bases. This CDR3 contains 14 residues. In germline, CDR1 is WNHNN, CDR2 SYGVQD (reference sequence). V lost 6 bases and J lost 2; bases outside the gene matches: 5. The CDR3 bases are TGCGCCAGCAGAGGGGACAGTTACACAGATACGCAGTATTTT. Translation gives CASRGDSYTDTQYF.

The chain carries TRBV5-4 and TRBJ2-1, with 7 bases lining up with TRBD1. Germline assignment: CDR1 SGHNT and CDR2 YYREEE (reference sequence). The CDR3 is 17 amino acids. The J segment lost 4 bases and the V segment lost 4 bases, leaving 14 bases of the junction unmatched. CDR3 sequence: CASSGGIRRDSYNEQFF. Written as DNA, the CDR3 is TGTGCCAGCAGCGGTGGGATCCGCCGGGACAGTTACAATGAGCAGTTCTTC.

V usage is TRBV2 and J usage is TRBJ1-5; D is unclear. The CDR3 has 14 residues. CDR1 and CDR2 (germline): SNHLY, FYNNEI. V was cut by 7 bases and J by 3 bases, with 13 bases left in between. CDR3 sequence reads: CASNVGNTNQPQHF. The CDR3 region has the DNA TGTGCCAGCAACGTGGGCAATACCAATCAGCCCCAGCATTTT.

This clone was seen a few times. V is TRBV29-1 and J is TRBJ1-2, with D tentatively TRBD1 (5 bases). V was trimmed by 1 base and J by 2 bases, leaving 5 bases between them. The germline CDR1 and CDR2 sequences are SQVTM and ANQGSEA. This CDR3 contains 12 residues. CDR3 nucleotide sequence: TGCAGCGTTGAAGGACAGAACTATGGCTACACCTTC. Translation gives CSVEGQNYGYTF.

This chain connects TRBV4-3 to TRBJ1-2, with 7 bases that match TRBD1. The V gene's germline CDR1 is LGHNA and CDR2 YSLEER. The CDR3 sequence is 16 residues long. Trimming cost V 0 bases and J 2 bases; bases outside gene matches: 6. The CDR3, as DNA: TGCGCCAGCAGCCAAGACAGGGGGGAGTCAAACTATGGCTACACCTTC. Residues: CASSQDRGESNYGYTF.

This chain joins TRBV6-5 and TRBJ1-1; tentatively, D is TRBD1 (5 bases). Looked up from germline, CDR1 is MNHEY and CDR2 is SVGAGI. The CDR3 is made up of 13 amino acids. Trimming removed 0 bases from V and 6 bases from J, with 8 bases in between. CDR3 DNA sequence: TGTGCCAGCAGTTACTCGACACAGGCTGAAGCTTTCTTT. It codes for CASSYSTQAEAFF.

This clone showed up just once. The chain recombines TRBV5-4 with TRBJ2-7; the D is unclear. The germline V gene encodes CDR1 SGHNT and CDR2 YYREEE (reference sequence). V was trimmed by 0 bases and J by 1 base, leaving 8 bases between them. This CDR3 spans 14 amino acids. CDR3 amino acids: CASSLVGFSYEQYF. As DNA, the CDR3 is TGTGCCAGCAGCTTGGTGGGCTTTTCCTACGAGCAGTACTTC.

The chain employs TRBV27 and TRBJ1-2; a possible D gene is TRBD1 (5 bases). CDR1 and CDR2 (germline): MNHEY, SMNVEV (reference sequence). Trimming left V 5 bases short and J 2 bases short, with 12 bases between. The CDR3 is made up of 14 amino acids. CDR3 loop: CASSPGHMNYGYTF. DNA for the CDR3: TGTGCCAGCAGTCCTGGACATATGAACTATGGCTACACCTTC.

This sequence joins TRBV7-2 and TRBJ2-5; a possible D gene is TRBD2 (7 bases). Germline values: CDR1 SGHTA, CDR2 FQGNSA. The ends were cut back, 5 bases at V and 3 bases at J, with 13 bases in the middle. This CDR3 spans 14 amino acids. CDR3 bases: TGTGCCAGCAGCCCGCCGGGGGGCAAAGAGACCCAGTACTTC. The encoded protein is CASSPPGGKETQYF.

The chain couples TRBV10-3 to TRBJ2-1, with 13 nucleotides matching TRBD2. J lost 6 bases, V lost 4 bases, and 3 bases had no gene match. The CDR3 spans 15 residues. CDR1 and CDR2 from the germline V gene are ENHRY and SYGVKD. The CDR3 sequence is CAISARTSGGNEQFF. As DNA, the CDR3 is TGTGCCATCAGTGCCCGGACTAGCGGGGGCAATGAGCAGTTCTTC.

This chain joins TRBV28 and TRBJ2-3; weak D call: TRBD1 (7 bases). The germline gives CDR1 MDHEN, CDR2 SYDVKM. V lost 5 bases, J lost 2 bases, and 14 bases lay in between. The CDR3 runs to 15 residues. The CDR3 region has the DNA TGTGCCAGCAGTCCGGGGGACAGATTCACAGATACGCAGTATTTT. The encoded protein is CASSPGDRFTDTQYF.

This clone was found a few times. The chain couples TRBV9 to TRBJ2-1; 12 nucleotides agree with TRBD2. From germline, CDR1 is SGDLS and CDR2 YYNGEE. This CDR3 is built from 16 residues. V lost 4 bases, J lost 7 bases, and 9 bases stayed unmatched. CDR3 bases: TGTGCCAGCAGCCTATCGACTAGCGGGAGCCGAAATGAGCAGTTCTTC. Translating it yields CASSLSTSGSRNEQFF.

This rearrangement joins TRBV11-2 to TRBJ1-4; TRBD1 aligns across 7 bases. V gave up 6 bases and J gave up 8 bases; unmatched junction bases: 6. Looked up from germline, CDR1 is SGHAT and CDR2 is FQNNGV. This CDR3 has 13 amino acids. CDR3: CASRSGTDEKLFF. CDR3 in DNA: TGTGCCAGCAGATCCGGGACAGACGAAAAACTGTTTTTT.

The rearrangement joins TRBV5-1 to TRBJ1-1; TRBD1 matches 8 bases. Germline CDR1 is SGHRS and CDR2 is YFSETQ. J gave up 4 bases and V 3 bases, and 11 bases lay outside the gene matches. The CDR3 runs to 16 residues. Here the CDR3 DNA reads TGCGCCAGCAGCTCGGGCCCCAGGGGGCTAGGCACTGAAGCTTTCTTT. Translated: CASSSGPRGLGTEAFF.

The V call is TRBV5-1, the J call TRBJ1-1, with a tentative D call TRBD1 (5 bases). The ends were cut back, 6 bases at V and 0 bases at J, with 21 bases in the middle. CDR1 is SGHRS, CDR2 YFSETQ, per germline. CDR3 length: 17 amino acids. CDR3 residues: CASKLRIESGMNTEAFF. The CDR3 bases are TGCGCCAGCAAACTAAGAATTGAGTCAGGGATGAACACTGAAGCTTTCTTT.

The CDR3 nucleotides read TGCGCCAGCAGTGAACCTGGACTAGGGGGGGGCGAGCAGTTCTTC. Its protein is CASSEPGLGGGEQFF. The V and J genes are TRBV10-2 and TRBJ2-1; the D gene is possibly TRBD2 (7 bases). With 3 bases removed from V and 10 bases from J, the gap between germline ends came to 19 bases. This CDR3 is 15 amino acids long. Germline V lookup: CDR1 WSHSY, CDR2 SAAADI.

This sequence joins TRBV19 and TRBJ1-4; possible D gene TRBD1, 5 bases. Germline lookup yields CDR1 LNHDA and CDR2 SQIVND (reference sequence). This CDR3 has 14 amino acids. Trimming removed 3 bases at V and 5 bases at J, with 10 bases between. Here the CDR3 DNA reads TGTGCCAGTAGTATCTCCAGGGTAAATGAAAAACTGTTTTTT. It codes for CASSISRVNEKLFF.

This clone was seen a handful of times. The V and J genes are TRBV2 and TRBJ1-3; possible D gene TRBD1, 6 bases. Trimming removed 5 bases at V and 3 bases at J, with 11 bases between. The CDR3 contains 14 residues. Germline assignment: CDR1 SNHLY and CDR2 FYNNEI. The CDR3 region has the DNA TGTGCCAGCAGTATACAGGGAAATGGAAACACCATATATTTT. It translates to CASSIQGNGNTIYF.

The CDR3 bases are TGTGCCAGCAGCCGGGATCTTGGCGAGCAGTACTTC. Its protein product is CASSRDLGEQYF. The rearrangement links TRBV11-3 to TRBJ2-5; D may be TRBD2 (5 bases). The last part of the DNA fits TRBJ2-7 better; the J call may be wrong. Germline V gives CDR1 SGHNT, CDR2 YENEEA. CDR3 size: 12 residues.